The 2 T cell receptor beta chains reported below all come from one sample, sequenced in a study of cytomegalovirus exposure and HLA in healthy donors. Data came from immunoSEQ multiplex PCR; TCRdb stores just in-frame clones and leaves some out. This sample has 150,000 to 200,000 clones, with 80% to 85% found just once. The sequenced sample was PBMCs. The receptors shown here come from a woman younger than 35 in good health and CMV-seropositive.

The chain uses TRBV5-8 and TRBJ2-5; 11 bases align to TRBD1. Per the germline V gene, CDR1 is SGHTS and CDR2 is YDEGEE. The V segment lost 4 bases and the J segment 5 bases; nucleotides outside the gene matches: 7. The CDR3 runs to 15 residues. CDR3 region: CASSTDRGQRETQYF. The DNA for the CDR3 is TGTGCCAGCAGCACGGACAGGGGGCAGCGTGAGACCCAGTACTTC.

This clone occurred once. The chain joins TRBV7-6 to TRBJ2-7; D perhaps matches TRBD2 (6 bases). Germline V lookup: CDR1 SGHVS, CDR2 FNYEAQ. The CDR3 runs 14 residues. V lost 5 bases, J lost 4 bases, and 15 bases lay in between. The CDR3 here is CASSPPGLYYEQYF. The CDR3 nucleotides are TGTGCCAGCAGCCCCCCGGGACTCTATTACGAGCAGTACTTC.